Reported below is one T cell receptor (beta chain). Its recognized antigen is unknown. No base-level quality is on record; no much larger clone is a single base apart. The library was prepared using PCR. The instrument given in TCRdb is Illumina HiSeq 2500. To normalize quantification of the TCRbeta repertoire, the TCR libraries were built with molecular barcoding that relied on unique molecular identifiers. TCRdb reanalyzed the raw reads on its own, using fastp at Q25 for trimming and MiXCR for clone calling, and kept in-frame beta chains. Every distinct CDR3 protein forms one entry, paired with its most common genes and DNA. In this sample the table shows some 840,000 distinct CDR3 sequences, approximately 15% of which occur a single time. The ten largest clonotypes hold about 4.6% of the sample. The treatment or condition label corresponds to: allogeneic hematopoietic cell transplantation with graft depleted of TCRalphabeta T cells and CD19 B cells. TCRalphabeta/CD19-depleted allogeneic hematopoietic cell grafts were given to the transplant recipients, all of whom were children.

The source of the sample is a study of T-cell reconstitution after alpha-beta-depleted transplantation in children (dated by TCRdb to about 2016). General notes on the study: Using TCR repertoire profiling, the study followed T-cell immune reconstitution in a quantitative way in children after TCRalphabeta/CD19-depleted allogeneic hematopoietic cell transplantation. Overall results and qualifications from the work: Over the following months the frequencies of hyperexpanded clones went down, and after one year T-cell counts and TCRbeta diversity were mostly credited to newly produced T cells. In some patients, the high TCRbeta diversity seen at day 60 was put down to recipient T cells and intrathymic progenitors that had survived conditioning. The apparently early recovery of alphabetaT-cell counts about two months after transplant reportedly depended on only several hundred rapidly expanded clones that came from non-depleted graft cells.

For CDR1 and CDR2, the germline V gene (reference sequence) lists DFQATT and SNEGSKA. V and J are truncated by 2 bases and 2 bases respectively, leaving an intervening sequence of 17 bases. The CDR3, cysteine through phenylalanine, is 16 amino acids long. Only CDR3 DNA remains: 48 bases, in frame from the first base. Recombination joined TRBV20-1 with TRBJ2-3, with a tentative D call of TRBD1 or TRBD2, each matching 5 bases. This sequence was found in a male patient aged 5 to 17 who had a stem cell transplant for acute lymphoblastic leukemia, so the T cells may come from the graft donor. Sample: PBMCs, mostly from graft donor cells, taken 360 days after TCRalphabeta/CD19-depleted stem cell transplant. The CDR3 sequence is CSARSGRPPFTDTQYF. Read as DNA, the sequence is TGCAGTGCTAGATCGGGGCGCCCCCCGTTCACAGATACGCAGTATTTT.